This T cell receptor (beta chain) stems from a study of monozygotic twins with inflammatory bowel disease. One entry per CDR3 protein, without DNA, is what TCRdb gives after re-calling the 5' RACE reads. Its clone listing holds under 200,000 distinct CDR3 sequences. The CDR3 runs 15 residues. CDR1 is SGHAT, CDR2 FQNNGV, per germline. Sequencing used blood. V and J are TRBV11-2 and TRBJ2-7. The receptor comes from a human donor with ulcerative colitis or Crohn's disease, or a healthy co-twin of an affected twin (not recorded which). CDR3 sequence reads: CASSRNQDRSYEQYF.